Below, 5 T cell receptor beta chains from the same sample are listed, as sequenced in a study of shared clonotypes between healthy human individuals. Clones were read by immunoSEQ multiplex PCR, and TCRdb kept only the in-frame ones, dropping some. Found here are around 2.5 million clones, roughly 93% of them singletons; the top ten hold about 0.38%. Specimen: naive CD4+ T cells from PBMCs. Subset meaning: CD45RA+ positively selected. These receptors were obtained from a man aged 18 to 30 in good health. Some clones in this sample may be carry-over from other donors' samples.

DNA of the CDR3: TGCGCCAGCAGTCGACTAGCGGGGTTCCCAGATACGCAGTATTTT. Translation: CASSRLAGFPDTQYF. The V gene is TRBV4-3, the J gene TRBJ2-3; TRBD2 matches 11 bases. CDR1 is LGHNA and CDR2 is YSLEER in the germline V gene. V shed 6 bases, J shed 4 bases, and the junction held 6 bases outside the gene matches. The CDR3 has 15 amino acids.

The chain has TRBV11-2 and TRBJ2-2; either TRBD1 or TRBD2 may supply D (6 bases each). The CDR3 totals 15 residues. Germline CDR1 and CDR2: SGHAT and FQNNGV. V was shortened by 5 bases and J by 5 bases, with 15 bases between the two germline ends. The CDR3 nucleotides are TGTGCCAGCAGCAACGTCCAGGGGAGGACCGGGGAGCTGTTTTTT. It yields the protein CASSNVQGRTGELFF.

The chain recombines TRBV19 with TRBJ2-3; D is perhaps TRBD2 (5 bases). Trimming stripped 3 bases from V and 2 bases from J, with 18 bases between. The CDR3 length is 17 residues. In germline, CDR1 is LNHDA, CDR2 SQIVND (reference sequence). CDR3 loop: CASSIRRRTQYTDTQYF. CDR3 bases: TGTGCCAGTAGTATCCGAAGACGGACTCAATACACAGATACGCAGTATTTT. The full variable domain, with the rest looked up from reference TRBV19 and TRBJ2-3, is DGGITQSPKYLFRKEGQNVTLSCEQNLNHDAMYWYRQDPGQGLRLIYYSQIVNDFQKGDIAEGYSVSREKKESFPLTVTSAQKNPTAFYLCASSIRRRTQYTDTQYFGPGTRLTVL.

Comments on this clone: Other DNA sequences of this sample code for an identical CDR3. The chain has TRBV6-1 and TRBJ2-7; 9 bases line up with TRBD2. The J segment lost 0 bases and the V segment lost 6 bases, leaving 3 bases of the junction unmatched. The CDR3 loop spans 14 amino acids. In germline, CDR1 is MNHNS, CDR2 SASEGT. The chain's CDR3 is CASRTSGSSYEQYF. In DNA form, the CDR3 reads TGTGCCAGCAGGACTAGCGGCAGCTCCTACGAGCAGTACTTC.

The V gene is TRBV5-4, the J gene TRBJ2-1, with D perhaps matching TRBD2 (6 bases). The CDR3 has 13 residues. V was clipped by 2 bases and J by 7 bases, with 10 bases between them. The germline CDR1 and CDR2 sequences are SGHNT and YYREEE (reference sequence). The CDR3 region is CASSFSGVNEQFF. CDR3 nucleotide sequence: TGTGCCAGCAGCTTCTCGGGAGTGAATGAGCAGTTCTTC.